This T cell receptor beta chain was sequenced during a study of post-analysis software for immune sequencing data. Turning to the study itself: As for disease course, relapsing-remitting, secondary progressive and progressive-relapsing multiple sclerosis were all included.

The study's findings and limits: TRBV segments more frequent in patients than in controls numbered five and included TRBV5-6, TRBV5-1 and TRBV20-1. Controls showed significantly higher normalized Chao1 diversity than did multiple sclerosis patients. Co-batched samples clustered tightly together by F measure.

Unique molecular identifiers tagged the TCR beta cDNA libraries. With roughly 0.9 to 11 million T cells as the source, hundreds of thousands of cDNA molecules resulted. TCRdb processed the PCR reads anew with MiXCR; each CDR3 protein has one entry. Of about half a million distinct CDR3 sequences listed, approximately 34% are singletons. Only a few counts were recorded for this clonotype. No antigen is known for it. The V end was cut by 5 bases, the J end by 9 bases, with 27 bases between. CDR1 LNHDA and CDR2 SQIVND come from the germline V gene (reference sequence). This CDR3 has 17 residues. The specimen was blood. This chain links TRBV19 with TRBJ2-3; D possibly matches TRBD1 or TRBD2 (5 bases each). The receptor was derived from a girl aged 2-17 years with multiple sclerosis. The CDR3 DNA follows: TGTGCCAGTAGTTCTACGGGACGCACGGGCCCGGAGCGGACGCAGTATTTT. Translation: CASSSTGRTGPERTQYF.